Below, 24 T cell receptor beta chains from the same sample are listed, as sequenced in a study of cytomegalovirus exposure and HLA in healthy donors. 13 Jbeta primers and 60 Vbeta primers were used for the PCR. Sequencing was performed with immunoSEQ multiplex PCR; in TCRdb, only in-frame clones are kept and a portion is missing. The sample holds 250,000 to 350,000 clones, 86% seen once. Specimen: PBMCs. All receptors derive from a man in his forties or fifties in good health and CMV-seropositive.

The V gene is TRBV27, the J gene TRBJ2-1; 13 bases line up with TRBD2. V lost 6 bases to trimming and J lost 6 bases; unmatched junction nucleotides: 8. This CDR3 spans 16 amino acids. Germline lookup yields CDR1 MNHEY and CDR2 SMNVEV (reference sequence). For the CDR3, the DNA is TGTGCCAGCAGCCGTCCCGGACTAGCGGGAGTCAATGAGCAGTTCTTC. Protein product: CASSRPGLAGVNEQFF.

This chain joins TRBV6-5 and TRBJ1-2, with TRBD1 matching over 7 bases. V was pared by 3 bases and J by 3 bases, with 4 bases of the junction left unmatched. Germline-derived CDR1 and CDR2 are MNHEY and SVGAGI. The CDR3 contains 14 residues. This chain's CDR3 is CASSYDRADYGYTF. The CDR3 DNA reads TGTGCCAGCAGTTATGACAGGGCGGACTATGGCTACACCTTC.

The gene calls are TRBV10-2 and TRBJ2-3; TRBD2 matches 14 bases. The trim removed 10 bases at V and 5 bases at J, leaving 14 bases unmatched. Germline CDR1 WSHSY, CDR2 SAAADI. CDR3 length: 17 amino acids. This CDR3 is CATKALTGLAGGDTQYF. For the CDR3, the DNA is TGCGCCACTAAAGCCTTGACTGGACTAGCGGGAGGAGATACGCAGTATTTT.

Here the CDR3 DNA reads TGTGCCAGCAGCTTCCTGCAGGGGGAAGAGACCCAGTACTTC. This gives the protein CASSFLQGEETQYF. This chain joins TRBV7-9 and TRBJ2-5; the match to TRBD1 covers 7 bases. Germline loops: CDR1 SEHNR, CDR2 FQNEAQ (reference sequence). CDR3 size: 14 residues. V dropped 3 bases and J dropped 3; count of bases not matched to a gene: 4.

CDR3 residues: CASSLGGLVPTEQFF. In nucleotides, the CDR3 is TGTGCCAGCAGCTTAGGAGGTCTTGTCCCGACTGAGCAGTTCTTC. The gene calls are TRBV7-6 and TRBJ2-1; no clear D gene. Germline V gene lookup returns CDR1 SGHVS and CDR2 FNYEAQ. This CDR3 is 15 amino acids long. Trimming cost V 1 base and J 9 bases, with 16 bases left between them.

CDR3: CASSRDRGPETQYF. In nucleotides, the CDR3 is TGTGCCAGCAGTCGGGACAGGGGCCCAGAGACCCAGTACTTC. J is TRBJ2-5 and V is TRBV2; 10 nucleotides match TRBD1. CDR1 and CDR2 (germline): SNHLY, FYNNEI. With 5 bases clipped from V and 4 bases from J, the junction kept 4 bases outside the gene matches. There are 14 residues in the CDR3. Supplemented by reference TRBV2 and TRBJ2-5, the full variable domain reads EPEVTQTPSHQVTQMGQEVILRCVPISNHLYFYWYRQILGQKVEFLVSFYNNEISEKSEIFDDQFSVERPDGSNFTLKIRSTKLEDSAMYFCASSRDRGPETQYFGPGTRLLVL.

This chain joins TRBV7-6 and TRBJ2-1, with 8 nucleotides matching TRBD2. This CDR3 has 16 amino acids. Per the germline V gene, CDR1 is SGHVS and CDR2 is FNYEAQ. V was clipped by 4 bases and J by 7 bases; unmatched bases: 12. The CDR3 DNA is TGTGCCAGCAGCTCGGGACCGGGACTAGGTCCGAATGAGCAGTTCTTC. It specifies CASSSGPGLGPNEQFF.

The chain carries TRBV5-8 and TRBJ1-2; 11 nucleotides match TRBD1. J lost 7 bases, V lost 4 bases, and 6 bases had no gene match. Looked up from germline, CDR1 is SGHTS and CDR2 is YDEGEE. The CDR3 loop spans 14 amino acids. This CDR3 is CASSAGTGGFGYTF. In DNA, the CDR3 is TGTGCCAGCAGCGCCGGGACAGGGGGATTTGGCTACACCTTC.

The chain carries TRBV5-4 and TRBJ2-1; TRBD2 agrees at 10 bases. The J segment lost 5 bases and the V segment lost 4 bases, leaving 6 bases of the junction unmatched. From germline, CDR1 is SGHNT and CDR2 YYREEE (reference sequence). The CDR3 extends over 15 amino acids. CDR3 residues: CASSAWTSGNNEQFF. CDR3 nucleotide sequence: TGTGCCAGCAGCGCCTGGACTAGCGGTAACAATGAGCAGTTCTTC.

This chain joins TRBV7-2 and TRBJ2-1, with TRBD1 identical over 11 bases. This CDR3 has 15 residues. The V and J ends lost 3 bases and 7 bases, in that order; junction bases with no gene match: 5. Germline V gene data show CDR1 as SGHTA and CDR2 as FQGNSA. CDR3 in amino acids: CASSLGTGGSNEQFF. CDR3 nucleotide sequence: TGTGCCAGCAGCTTGGGGACAGGGGGTTCTAATGAGCAGTTCTTC.

The CDR3 spells CASSLVAGFYYTF. The DNA of the CDR3 is TGTGCCAGCAGCTTGGTGGCAGGGTTTTACTACACCTTC. The gene calls are TRBV5-6 and TRBJ1-2; D might be TRBD1 (5 bases). The germline V and J ends were trimmed by 0 bases and 10 bases, with 13 bases remaining between them. CDR3 length: 13 amino acids. Germline CDR1 reads SGHDT; CDR2 reads YYEEEE.

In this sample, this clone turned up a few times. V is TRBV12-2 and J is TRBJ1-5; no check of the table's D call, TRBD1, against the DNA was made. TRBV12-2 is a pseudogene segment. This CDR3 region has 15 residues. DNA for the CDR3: TGTGCAAGTCGCCCGCGACAGCTAAGGCGTCAGCCCCAGCATTTT. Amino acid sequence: CASRPRQLRRQPQHF.

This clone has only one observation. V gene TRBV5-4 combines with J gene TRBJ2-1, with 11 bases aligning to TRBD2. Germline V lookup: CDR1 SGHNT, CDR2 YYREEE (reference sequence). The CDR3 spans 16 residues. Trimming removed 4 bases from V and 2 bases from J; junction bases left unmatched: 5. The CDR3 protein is CASSPLAGAPYNEQFF. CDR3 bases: TGTGCCAGCAGCCCACTAGCGGGAGCTCCCTACAATGAGCAGTTCTTC.

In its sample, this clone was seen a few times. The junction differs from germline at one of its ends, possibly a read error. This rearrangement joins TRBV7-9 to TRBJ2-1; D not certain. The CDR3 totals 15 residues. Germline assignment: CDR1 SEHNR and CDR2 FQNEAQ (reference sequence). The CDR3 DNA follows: TGCGCCAGCAGCCAAGATACTAAGCTTTTCAATGAGCAGTTCTTC. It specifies CASSQDTKLFNEQFF. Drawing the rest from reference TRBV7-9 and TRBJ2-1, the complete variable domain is DTGVSQNPRHKITKRGQNVTFRCDPISEHNRLYWYRQTLGQGPEFLTYFQNEAQLEKSRLLSDRFSAERPKGSFSTLEIQRTEQGDSAMYLCASSQDTKLFNEQFFGPGTRLTVL.

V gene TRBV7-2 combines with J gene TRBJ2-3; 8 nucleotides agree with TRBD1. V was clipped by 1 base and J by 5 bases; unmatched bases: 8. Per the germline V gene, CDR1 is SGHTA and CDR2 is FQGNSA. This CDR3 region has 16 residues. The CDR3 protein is CASSLGVGQGVDTQYF. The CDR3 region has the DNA TGTGCCAGCAGCTTAGGTGTAGGACAGGGCGTAGATACGCAGTATTTT.

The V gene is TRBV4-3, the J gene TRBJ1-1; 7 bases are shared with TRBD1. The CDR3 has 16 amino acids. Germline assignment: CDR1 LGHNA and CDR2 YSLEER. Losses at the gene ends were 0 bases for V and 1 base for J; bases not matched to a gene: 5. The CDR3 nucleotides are TGCGCCAGCAGCCAAGAAGGAGGGGGCACGAACACTGAAGCTTTCTTT. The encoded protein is CASSQEGGGTNTEAFF.

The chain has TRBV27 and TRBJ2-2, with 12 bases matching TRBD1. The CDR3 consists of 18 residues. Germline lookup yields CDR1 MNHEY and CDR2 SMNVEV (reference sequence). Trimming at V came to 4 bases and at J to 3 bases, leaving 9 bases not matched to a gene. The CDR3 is CASSSGQGARGHTGELFF. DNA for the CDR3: TGTGCCAGCAGTTCGGGACAGGGGGCGAGGGGTCACACCGGGGAGCTGTTTTTT.

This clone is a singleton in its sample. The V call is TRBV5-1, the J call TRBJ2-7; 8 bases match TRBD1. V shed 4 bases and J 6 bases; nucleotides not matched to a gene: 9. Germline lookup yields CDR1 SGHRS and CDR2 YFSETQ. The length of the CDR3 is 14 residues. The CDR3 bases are TGCGCCAGCAGCCCCCTGGACAGGGTCGGCGAGCAGTACTTC. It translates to CASSPLDRVGEQYF.

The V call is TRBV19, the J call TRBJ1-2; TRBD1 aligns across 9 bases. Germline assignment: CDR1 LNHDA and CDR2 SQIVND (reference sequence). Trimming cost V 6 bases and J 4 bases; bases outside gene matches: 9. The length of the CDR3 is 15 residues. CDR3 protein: CASRNSGTGRYGYTF. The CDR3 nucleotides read TGTGCCAGTAGAAATTCCGGGACAGGGCGCTATGGCTACACCTTC.

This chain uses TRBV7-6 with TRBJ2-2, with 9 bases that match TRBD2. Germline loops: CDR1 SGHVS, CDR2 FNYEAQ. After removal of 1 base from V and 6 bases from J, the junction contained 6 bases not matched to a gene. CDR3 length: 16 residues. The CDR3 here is CASSLGGLAFPGELFF. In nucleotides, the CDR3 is TGTGCCAGCAGCTTAGGCGGACTAGCGTTCCCCGGGGAGCTGTTTTTT.

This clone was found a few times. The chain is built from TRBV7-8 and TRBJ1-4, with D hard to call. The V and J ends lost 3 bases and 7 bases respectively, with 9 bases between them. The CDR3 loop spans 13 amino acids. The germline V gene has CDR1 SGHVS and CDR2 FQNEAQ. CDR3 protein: CASSLRLGEKLFF. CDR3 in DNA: TGTGCCAGCAGCTTGAGGCTGGGTGAAAAACTGTTTTTT.

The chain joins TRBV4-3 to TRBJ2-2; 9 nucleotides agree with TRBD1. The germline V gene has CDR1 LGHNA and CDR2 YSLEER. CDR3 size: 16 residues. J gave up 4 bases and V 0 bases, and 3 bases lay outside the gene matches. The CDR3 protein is CASSQDRQGVTGELFF. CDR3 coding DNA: TGCGCCAGCAGCCAAGATAGACAGGGGGTCACCGGGGAGCTGTTTTTT.

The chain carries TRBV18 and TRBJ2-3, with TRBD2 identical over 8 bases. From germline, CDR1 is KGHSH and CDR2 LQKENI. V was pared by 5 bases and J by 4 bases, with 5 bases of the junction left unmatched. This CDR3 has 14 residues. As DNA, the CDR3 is TGTGCCAGCTCATCCCGGGAGGGCTCAGATACGCAGTATTTT. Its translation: CASSSREGSDTQYF.

The CDR3 bases are TGTGCCAGCAGCCAAGATCGGTTGCGGCAGGGAAACACCGGGGAGCTGTTTTTT. Its protein is CASSQDRLRQGNTGELFF. This chain connects TRBV14 to TRBJ2-2, with D perhaps matching TRBD1 (5 bases). Germline V gives CDR1 SGHDN, CDR2 FVKESK. This CDR3 spans 18 amino acids. Trimming pared 0 bases from V and 2 bases from J, leaving 16 bases between.